The 29 T cell receptor beta chains in this list originate from one sample, sequenced in a study of blood T cells in healthy people across ages. The authors ran a second PCR of about 6 to 11 cycles using a sample-barcoded 5' primer and a J-beta primer mix. MiXCR, applied by TCRdb to the 5' RACE reads, yields one record per CDR3 protein. The repertoire has roughly 900,000 distinct CDR3 sequences, 25% to 35% of them found once; the top ten carry roughly 17%. The specimen sequenced was blood. All receptors derive from a woman older than 75 in good health.

This rearrangement joins TRBV6-5 to TRBJ1-1, with a possible D match to TRBD1 (5 bases). CDR3 length equals 14 residues. Germline CDR1 reads MNHEY; CDR2 reads SVGAGI. The V end lost 4 bases, the J end lost 5 bases, and 14 bases lay between the germline ends. This chain's CDR3 is CASSLNPGTTEAFF. In DNA, the CDR3 is TGTGCCAGCAGTTTAAATCCCGGGACTACTGAAGCTTTCTTT.

The chain recombines TRBV20-1 with TRBJ2-1, with 12 bases identical to TRBD2. The CDR3 covers 15 residues. V trimming: 3 bases; J trimming: 7 bases; junction bases outside the gene matches: 7. CDR1 is DFQATT, CDR2 SNEGSKA, per germline (reference sequence). DNA of the CDR3: TGCAGTGCTAGGCCTTGGACTAGCGGGATGAATGAGCAGTTCTTC. Translating it yields CSARPWTSGMNEQFF.

The V call is TRBV7-6, the J call TRBJ1-4, with D possibly TRBD1 on 6 matching bases. Germline V gives CDR1 SGHVS, CDR2 FNYEAQ. Trimming stripped 5 bases from V and 7 bases from J, with 14 bases between. This CDR3 region has 14 residues. CDR3 residues: CASSPGHSGEKLFF. The CDR3, as DNA: TGTGCCAGCAGCCCGGGACATTCGGGTGAAAAACTGTTTTTT.

Details on this clonotype: A read error may explain this, as a much larger clone is one base away. The J gene is TRBJ2-1, the V gene TRBV15; 7 bases agree with TRBD2. The CDR3 sequence is 16 residues long. Looked up from germline, CDR1 is LNHNV and CDR2 is YYDKDF (reference sequence). The CDR3 DNA follows: TGTGCCACCAACAGAGATAAGTCATGGGAGGGGAATGAGCAGTTCTTC. Protein product: CATNRDKSWEGNEQFF.

The sample holds a few counts of this clonotype. The V and J genes are TRBV5-1 and TRBJ1-1; 7 bases are a match to TRBD1. Germline V gives CDR1 SGHRS, CDR2 YFSETQ. The V and J ends lost 3 bases and 1 base, in that order; junction bases with no gene match: 9. The CDR3 has 16 residues. As DNA, the CDR3 is TGCGCCAGCAGCTGGGACGGGACAGCAGGGAACACTGAAGCTTTCTTT. Translating it yields CASSWDGTAGNTEAFF.

This clonotype has more than one count but fewer than ten. This rearrangement joins TRBV21-1 to TRBJ2-1; the table assigns TRBD2, which was not confirmed against the DNA. TRBV21-1 is a pseudogene locus. The CDR3 consists of 15 residues. CDR3 DNA: TGTGCCAGCAGCAAAGAAGTCTCCCAATCCAATGAGCAGTTCTTC. Its protein product is CASSKEVSQSNEQFF.

This clonotype has ten or more counts. The rearrangement links TRBV6-6 to TRBJ2-1; 14 nucleotides line up with TRBD2. V shed 6 bases, J shed 7 bases, and the junction held 5 bases outside the gene matches. Germline loops: CDR1 MNHNY, CDR2 SVGAGI (reference sequence). This CDR3 region has 15 residues. CDR3 nucleotide sequence: TGTGCCAGCAGAAACGGACTAGCGGGGGGTAATGAGCAGTTCTTC. It yields the protein CASRNGLAGGNEQFF.

This clonotype was seen at least ten times. This chain links TRBV14 with TRBJ2-1; 11 nucleotides match TRBD2. This CDR3 is built from 15 residues. Germline lookup yields CDR1 SGHDN and CDR2 FVKESK. The V and J ends lost 5 bases and 4 bases, in that order; junction bases with no gene match: 4. The CDR3 loop is CASSELAGVYNEQFF. CDR3 nucleotide sequence: TGTGCCAGCAGCGAACTAGCGGGGGTTTACAATGAGCAGTTCTTC.

This clonotype was observed at least ten times. The chain carries TRBV6-5 and TRBJ1-2; maybe TRBD1 (5 bases). The length of the CDR3 is 13 residues. Germline-derived CDR1 and CDR2 are MNHEY and SVGAGI. The V end lost 5 bases, the J end lost 4 bases, and 11 bases lay between the germline ends. The CDR3 protein is CASSGGRTYGYTF. CDR3 DNA sequence: TGTGCCAGCAGTGGGGGACGGACCTATGGCTACACCTTC.

This clonotype showed up many times. The chain carries TRBV12-3 or TRBV12-4 and TRBJ1-5; D gene unclear. The CDR3 totals 16 residues. Trimming took 3 bases from V and 0 from J, leaving 12 bases between them. This CDR3 reads CASSFFGPYSNQPQHF. The CDR3 nucleotides read TGTGCCAGCAGTTTTTTTGGACCGTATAGCAATCAGCCCCAGCATTTT.

A few counts support this clonotype. The gene calls are TRBV7-8 and TRBJ2-6, with D possibly TRBD1 on 6 matching bases. CDR1 SGHVS and CDR2 FQNEAQ come from the germline V gene. CDR3 length: 15 amino acids. With 4 bases removed from V and 3 bases from J, the gap between germline ends came to 10 bases. CDR3 nucleotide sequence: TGTGCCAGCAGCTCCACAGGGTATGGGGCCAACGTCCTGACTTTC. This gives the protein CASSSTGYGANVLTF.

As to this clonotype: A read error is possible here, since a much larger clone lies one base away. V usage is TRBV10-2 and J usage is TRBJ2-1; 14 bases align to TRBD2. TRBJ2-7 explains the end of the DNA better; the J call may be wrong. CDR3 length: 17 amino acids. Germline CDR1 and CDR2: WSHSY and SAAADI. The CDR3 DNA reads as TGCGCCAGCACCGGGACTAGCGGGGGTCTGTCCTACAATGAGCAGTACTTC. Translated: CASTGTSGGLSYNEQYF.

This clonotype was seen repeatedly, ten times or more. This chain connects TRBV20-1 to TRBJ2-7, with 7 bases matching TRBD1. CDR1 is DFQATT and CDR2 is SNEGSKA in the germline V gene (reference sequence). V shed 3 bases and J 5 bases; nucleotides not matched to a gene: 10. The CDR3 is made up of 14 amino acids. The CDR3: CSASILQGTHEQYF. The CDR3 coding sequence is TGCAGTGCTAGTATTTTACAGGGGACCCACGAGCAGTACTTC.

With regard to this clonotype: A much larger clone lies one base from this, so it may be a read error. The CDR3: CASSQKDRSGYTF. The CDR3 region has the DNA TGTGCCAGCAGTCAGAAAGACAGATCCGGCTACACCTTC. The gene calls are TRBV6-5 and TRBJ1-2, with D perhaps matching TRBD1 (5 bases). Looked up from germline, CDR1 is MNHEY and CDR2 is SVGAGI. CDR3 length: 13 amino acids. The V and J ends lost 5 bases and 8 bases respectively, with 15 bases between them.

Concerning this clonotype itself: Possible read error: a much larger clone is one base away. V usage is TRBV6-6 and J usage is TRBJ2-4; 8 bases line up with TRBD1. Germline trimming cut 4 bases from V and 15 bases from J; bases unmatched to any gene: 20. The length of the CDR3 is 16 residues. Germline V gene data show CDR1 as MNHNY and CDR2 as SVGAGI (reference sequence). CDR3: CASSSTLDRGSYERYF. CDR3 coding DNA: TGTGCCAGCAGTTCCACCTTAGACAGGGGATCCTACGAGCGGTACTTC.

This clonotype was seen many times. In nucleotides, the CDR3 is TGTGCCAGCAGTACTCGACTAGCGACCCCCTACAATGAGCAGTTCTTC. Its protein product is CASSTRLATPYNEQFF. The V and J genes are TRBV6-2 or TRBV6-3 and TRBJ2-1; 8 bases are shared with TRBD2. V lost 5 bases, J lost 2 bases, and 8 bases stayed unmatched. The germline gives CDR1 MNHEY, CDR2 SVGEGT. This CDR3 region has 16 residues.

J is TRBJ2-5 and V is TRBV5-1; the D gene is possibly TRBD2 (5 bases). V lost 1 base and J 5 bases, leaving 12 bases between the germline ends. The CDR3 is 14 residues long. The germline gives CDR1 SGHRS, CDR2 YFSETQ. The CDR3 DNA reads TGCGCCAGCAGCTTGAAGCCAGGCGGGGAGACCCAGTACTTC. This encodes CASSLKPGGETQYF.

V gene TRBV20-1 combines with J gene TRBJ1-5; TRBD1 matches at 8 bases. The CDR3 spans 13 residues. V shed 5 bases and J 5 bases; nucleotides not matched to a gene: 5. The germline CDR1 and CDR2 sequences are DFQATT and SNEGSKA (reference sequence). The CDR3 DNA sequence: TGCAGTGCTTCTGGACAGGGCTATCAGCCCCAGCATTTT. It yields the protein CSASGQGYQPQHF.

The rearrangement links TRBV29-1 to TRBJ2-7; D ambiguous. Germline CDR1 and CDR2: SQVTM and ANQGSEA. The CDR3 contains 13 residues. V was shortened by 0 bases and J by 7 bases, with 13 bases between the two germline ends. The CDR3 DNA is TGCAGCGTTGAAGACTGGGTTGGGCGGGAGCAGTACTTC. This encodes CSVEDWVGREQYF.

Turning to this clonotype: A much larger clone sits a single nucleotide away, making a read error possible. The rearrangement joins TRBV12-3 or TRBV12-4 to TRBJ2-3; TRBD2 agrees at 10 bases. There are 15 residues in the CDR3. Trimming took 10 bases from V and 0 from J; bases not matched to a gene: 7. CDR3 DNA: TGTGCCAACAGCTATAGCGGGGGGAGCACAGATACGCAGTATTTT. Its protein is CANSYSGGSTDTQYF.

This clonotype was detected ten times or more. The chain links TRBV20-1 to TRBJ2-7; D tentatively fits TRBD1 or TRBD2 (5 bases each). V dropped 6 bases and J dropped 0 bases, with 15 bases sitting between them. Germline V gene lookup returns CDR1 DFQATT and CDR2 SNEGSKA (reference sequence). The CDR3 length is 14 residues. This CDR3 is CSARDPRSSYEQYF. The CDR3 coding sequence is TGCAGTGCCCGGGACCCCCGGAGCTCCTACGAGCAGTACTTC.

Comments on this clonotype: Possible read error: a much larger clone is one base away. The genes are TRBV5-1 and TRBJ2-3; 10 bases are shared with TRBD2. CDR3 size: 20 residues. Germline V gene sequence: CDR1 SGHRS, CDR2 YFSETQ. The CDR3 loop reads CAGSLGLAGVLPASTDTQYF. CDR3 nucleotide sequence: TGCGCCGGCAGCTTGGGGCTAGCGGGGGTACTCCCCGCTAGCACAGATACGCAGTATTTT.

This chain links TRBV7-2 with TRBJ1-3; D is ambiguous. The CDR3 contains 12 residues. The V gene's germline CDR1 is SGHTA and CDR2 FQGNSA. V lost 7 bases and J lost 2, with 6 bases in between. This CDR3 reads CASNSPGNTIYF. CDR3 in DNA: TGTGCCAGCAACTCGCCTGGAAACACCATATATTTT. Complete variable domain (other parts from reference TRBV7-2 and TRBJ1-3): GAGVSQSPSNKVTEKGKDVELRCDPISGHTALYWYRQSLGQGLEFLIYFQGNSAPDKSGLPSDRFSAERTGGSVSTLTIQRTQQEDSAVYLCASNSPGNTIYFGEGSWLTVV.

This clonotype appeared a few times. The chain links TRBV6-1 to TRBJ1-1; 7 positions match TRBD1. With 4 bases clipped from V and 4 bases from J, the junction kept 6 bases outside the gene matches. CDR1 is MNHNS, CDR2 SASEGT, per germline. The CDR3 spans 14 residues. The CDR3 region is CASSAWTGGTEAFF. CDR3 nucleotides: TGTGCCAGCAGTGCCTGGACAGGCGGCACTGAAGCTTTCTTT.

This clonotype was recorded a few times. This rearrangement joins TRBV14 to TRBJ2-5; TRBD2 agrees at 15 bases. Per the germline V gene, CDR1 is SGHDN and CDR2 is FVKESK. The CDR3 covers 19 residues. The V segment lost 2 bases and the J segment 4 bases; nucleotides outside the gene matches: 11. In DNA form, the CDR3 reads TGTGCCAGCAGCCAAATGGACTTGGGACTAGCGGGGGGCCGAGAGACCCAGTACTTC. This translates into CASSQMDLGLAGGRETQYF. Full variable domain (outside the CDR3, taken from reference TRBV14 and TRBJ2-5): EAGVTQFPSHSVIEKGQTVTLRCDPISGHDNLYWYRRVMGKEIKFLLHFVKESKQDESGMPNNRFLAERTGGTYSTLKVQPAELEDSGVYFCASSQMDLGLAGGRETQYFGPGTRLLVL.

The V call is TRBV7-2, the J call TRBJ1-2; perhaps TRBD1 as D (5 bases). Per germline, CDR1 SGHTA and CDR2 FQGNSA. This CDR3 has 18 amino acids. The V end was cut by 3 bases, the J end by 4 bases, with 24 bases between. CDR3 in DNA: TGTGCCAGCAGCTTCATGGGGGAAAGACTAGGGGCGGGCTATGGCTACACCTTC. As protein: CASSFMGERLGAGYGYTF.

This clonotype came up many times. The V call is TRBV7-2, the J call TRBJ1-4; 9 nucleotides agree with TRBD1. The germline V gene encodes CDR1 SGHTA and CDR2 FQGNSA. Trimming at V came to 5 bases and at J to 8 bases, leaving 9 bases not matched to a gene. The CDR3 length is 15 residues. The CDR3 loop is CASSQRQGVSEKLFF. In DNA form, the CDR3 reads TGTGCCAGCAGCCAAAGACAGGGGGTCTCGGAAAAACTGTTTTTT.

This clonotype appeared a few times. The rearrangement uses TRBV6-5 and TRBJ1-1; the match to TRBD1 covers 7 bases. The CDR3 sequence is 15 residues long. Germline V lookup: CDR1 MNHEY, CDR2 SVGAGI. The V gene end was trimmed by 5 bases and the J gene end by 3 bases; junction bases not matched to a gene: 9. The CDR3 region is CASSGDRVGHTEAFF. CDR3 nucleotides: TGTGCCAGCAGTGGTGACAGGGTTGGGCACACTGAAGCTTTCTTT.

This clonotype appeared many times. This rearrangement joins TRBV12-3 or TRBV12-4 to TRBJ2-1; 7 bases are a match to TRBD2. The length of the CDR3 is 15 residues. V lost 5 bases, J lost 8 bases, and 12 bases stayed unmatched. The CDR3 bases are TGTGCCAGCAGTCCTCGAACCCTCCGGGGGGATGAGCAGTTCTTC. This gives the protein CASSPRTLRGDEQFF.